The TCR beta chain under discussion was sequenced for a study of shared clonotypes between healthy human individuals (dated by TCRdb to 2019 to 2021). For the study in its entirety: A couple of women and a few men aged 18 to 49 years were included in the cohort. Between about 0.8 and 9 billion PBMCs per donor were obtained by leukapheresis. To estimate repertoire size and how much clonotypes are shared between individuals, the study performed deep sequencing of blood TCR repertoires from a few healthy adults. Per donor, three plates each were used for CD4 naive and CD4 memory, two for CD8 naive, and one for CD8 memory. To increase sequencing depth and limit assay-specific biases, different laboratories used diverse techniques to prepare libraries and sequence TCR repertoires.

Of note for this clone: It lacks a known antigen. No qualities accompany the bases; no much larger clone lies one base away.

The donors were healthy, HIV-negative adults with no recently reported acute infections or vaccinations. All donors were Caucasian adults living in Nashville, Tennessee, USA. CD4+ T cells were enriched through magnetic negative selection, after which naive cells were positively selected on CD45RA and the remaining negative fraction served as the memory subset. Blood was obtained by leukapheresis, after which PBMCs were separated by Ficoll-Histopaque density gradient centrifugation and cryopreserved in liquid nitrogen vapor phase. Analytical flow cytometry was used to check the purity and quantity of every magnetically sorted T cell population. From each sorted fraction, genomic DNA was isolated and quantified by UV absorbance on a Nanodrop 2000c. Germline trimming: 8 bases from V, 3 bases from J; junction bases outside gene matches: 3. From the cysteine up to the phenylalanine, the CDR3 has a length of 13 residues. Only the CDR3 portion is preserved as DNA: 39 bases, with reading frame beginning at the first base. As encoded in the germline V gene, CDR1 is SNHLY while CDR2 is FYNNEI.

Using the deep immunoSEQ assay, multiplex PCR amplified TCR CDR3 regions from genomic DNA. For each cell subset, the extracted genomic DNA was distributed evenly across all wells of several immunoSEQ 96-well plates, and each plate served as one replicate. Each replicate PCR for sorted subsets received about 200 ng genomic DNA, equal to some 32,000 T cell genomes. Purified libraries were quantified with a Qubit 3.0 fluorometer, sized on a Bioanalyzer 2100, and re-quantified with the KAPA Library Quantification kit. A separate single-read 150-cycle Illumina NextSeq 550 flow cell was used to sequence each immunoSEQ 96-well plate. For the original study's pipeline: Because the immunoSEQ output held only junctional sequences and lacked quality scores, the filtering could not match the filtering applied to full-length reads. To assign V/J genes and CDR3, sequences were annotated against IMGT germline references using PyIR, a Python wrapper for IgBLAST v1.9. Any read was removed if the V/J assignment was weak (E-value above 1e-6), the CDR3 was missing, or the read contained stop codons, out-of-frame junctions, or ambiguous translated residues. A V3J clonotype was defined by an identical inferred V gene, J gene, and CDR3 amino acid sequence. Percentage overlap between repertoires was calculated by dividing the number of shared unique clonotypes by the size of the smaller repertoire. Three approaches were used to assess repertoire richness: RTK rarefaction, the Chao1 estimator, and Recon v2.1 estimates of unobserved clonotypes. Generation probabilities were computed with OLGA for all TCRbeta clonotypes obtained by the gDNA method from a few donors. In its TCRdb copy, this immuneACCESS table keeps in-frame sequences only and misses some clones. Where compared with another copy, unresolved V genes explain less than half of these, and the others have no known cause. D and trimming come from the DNA, and the V and J calls and clone size come from that table. The sample data list over a million clones, and roughly 75% of these were observed just once. Together, the top ten hold about 1.5% of the sample.

Broader findings and caveats from the paper: Naive subsets generally had larger estimated clonotype richness than memory subsets did. Clonotypes shared by all four sorted-subset donors showed higher generation probabilities than non-shared clonotypes. Rarefaction of sorted-subset datasets indicated incomplete sequencing despite the large sequencing depth. Sampling was restricted to blood, and TCR repertoires in tissue are likely to differ from TCR repertoires in blood. Pairwise subsampling indicated that sequencing depth was expected to affect the degree of clonotype sharing among donors. The genetic and exposure-history diversity represented was limited by the small number of donors. Across a few donors, roughly 5.4% of naive CD4, approximately 3.6% of naive CD8, around 2.5% of memory CD4, and roughly 0.41% of memory CD8 clonotypes were shared.

The sample was memory CD4+ T cells sorted from blood. The cell subset or site tag for this specimen amounts to: CD45RA-negative fraction. The sequence derives from a man aged 18 to 35 in good health. The chain employs TRBV2 and TRBJ2-7; TRBD2 agrees with 11 junctional bases. In nucleotide form, the sequence is TGTGCCAGCGCGGGGACTAGCGGCTACGAGCAGTACTTC. Translation gives CASAGTSGYEQYF.